A single sample gave rise to the 19 T cell receptor beta chains below, sequenced in a study of T cells after somatic rescue of genetic block. The repertoire was sequenced with immunoSEQ multiplex PCR; TCRdb's copy has only in-frame clones and lacks some. Among 70,000 or so clones listed, under 95% were seen once. The sample was peripheral blood mononuclear cells (PBMCs). These receptors all come from a man aged 40-50 years.

The chain is built from TRBV5-5 and TRBJ2-2; no firm D call. The V end lost 0 bases, the J end lost 0 bases, and 6 bases lay between the germline ends. The CDR3 consists of 15 residues. The germline gives CDR1 SGHKS, CDR2 YYEKEE (reference sequence). CDR3: CASSLAVSNTGELFF. The CDR3 DNA sequence: TGTGCCAGCAGCTTGGCCGTGTCGAACACCGGGGAGCTGTTTTTT.

The rearrangement uses TRBV19 and TRBJ2-7, with 7 bases aligning to TRBD1. Looked up from germline, CDR1 is LNHDA and CDR2 is SQIVND (reference sequence). V was clipped by 3 bases and J by 1 base; unmatched bases: 3. This CDR3 has 14 amino acids. As DNA, the CDR3 is TGTGCCAGTAGTATGGGGGACAGTTCCTACGAGCAGTACTTC. Residues: CASSMGDSSYEQYF.

The chain combines TRBV19 with TRBJ2-1; TRBD2 matches 9 bases. The V gene's germline CDR1 is LNHDA and CDR2 SQIVND (reference sequence). This CDR3 region has 14 residues. The V gene end was trimmed by 3 bases and the J gene end by 3 bases; junction bases not matched to a gene: 0. CDR3 in DNA: TGTGCCAGTAGTATTAGCGGGAGCTACAATGAGCAGTTCTTC. It is translated as CASSISGSYNEQFF.

V and J are TRBV27 and TRBJ1-4; TRBD1 aligns across 8 bases. V was pared by 5 bases and J by 10 bases, with 9 bases of the junction left unmatched. CDR1 is MNHEY, CDR2 SMNVEV, per germline (reference sequence). The CDR3 contains 14 residues. CDR3 nucleotides: TGTGCCAGCAGTAAGGACAGGGTCGATGCAAAACTGTTTTTT. This gives the protein CASSKDRVDAKLFF.

This clone came up once. CDR3 region: CASSAGGFTGELFF. CDR3 nucleotides: TGTGCCAGCAGCGCGGGGGGGTTCACCGGGGAGCTGTTTTTT. This chain links TRBV7-2 with TRBJ2-2; 9 bases agree with TRBD2. J gave up 4 bases and V 5 bases, and 2 bases lay outside the gene matches. Germline CDR1 is SGHTA and CDR2 is FQGNSA. The CDR3 runs to 14 residues.

This CDR3 is CAWSTPTPDTQYF. In nucleotides, the CDR3 is TGTGCCTGGAGTACCCCGACACCAGATACGCAGTATTTT. The chain has TRBV30 and TRBJ2-3; D ambiguous. Germline-derived CDR1 and CDR2 are GTSNPN and SVGIG (reference sequence). The CDR3 runs 13 residues. Trimming left V 2 bases short and J 4 bases short, with 10 bases between.

The genes are TRBV7-9 and TRBJ2-7; D is ambiguous. The CDR3 has 13 amino acids. The ends were cut back, 5 bases at V and 5 bases at J, with 13 bases in the middle. Germline CDR1 reads SEHNR; CDR2 reads FQNEAQ (reference sequence). This CDR3 is CASSLSALHEQYF. CDR3 coding DNA: TGTGCCAGCAGCCTGAGTGCCCTCCACGAGCAGTACTTC. Drawing the rest from reference TRBV7-9 and TRBJ2-7, the complete variable domain is DTGVSQNPRHKITKRGQNVTFRCDPISEHNRLYWYRQTLGQGPEFLTYFQNEAQLEKSRLLSDRFSAERPKGSFSTLEIQRTEQGDSAMYLCASSLSALHEQYFGPGTRLTVT.

V is TRBV27 and J is TRBJ2-7; 8 bases fit TRBD1. CDR1 MNHEY and CDR2 SMNVEV come from the germline V gene (reference sequence). The CDR3 runs 15 residues. After removal of 4 bases from V and 2 bases from J, the junction contained 7 bases not matched to a gene. The CDR3 DNA follows: TGTGCCAGCAGTTATCAGGGGGCCCTAACCTACGAGCAGTACTTC. Protein product: CASSYQGALTYEQYF.

The rearrangement joins TRBV28 to TRBJ1-2; 9 positions match TRBD1. The germline V gene encodes CDR1 MDHEN and CDR2 SYDVKM. CDR3 length: 13 amino acids. V was pared by 3 bases and J by 8 bases, with 4 bases of the junction left unmatched. In DNA form, the CDR3 reads TGTGCCAGCAGTTTGGGGACAGGGAACGGCTACACCTTC. Amino acid sequence: CASSLGTGNGYTF.

The chain combines TRBV25-1 with TRBJ2-7, with a weak D call TRBD1 (6 bases). Trimming shortened V by 2 bases and J by 5 bases, and 16 bases separated the two germline ends. This CDR3 is built from 15 residues. Looked up from germline, CDR1 is MGHDK and CDR2 is SYGVNS. The chain's CDR3 is CASSEGAGVLDEQYF. CDR3 coding DNA: TGTGCCAGCAGTGAAGGGGCAGGGGTCTTAGACGAGCAGTACTTC.

The chain combines TRBV7-9 with TRBJ2-1; D possibly corresponds to TRBD2 (6 bases). The germline V and J ends were trimmed by 5 bases and 9 bases, with 17 bases remaining between them. This CDR3 has 14 amino acids. Germline V gene sequence: CDR1 SEHNR, CDR2 FQNEAQ (reference sequence). This CDR3 reads CASSPLRDSGEQFF. The CDR3 nucleotides read TGTGCCAGCAGCCCTTTGCGGGATTCGGGTGAGCAGTTCTTC.

The rearrangement links TRBV4-1 to TRBJ2-2; 8 nucleotides align to TRBD2. Germline lookup yields CDR1 MGHRA and CDR2 YSYEKL. The length of the CDR3 is 17 residues. V dropped 4 bases and J dropped 0; count of bases not matched to a gene: 7. CDR3 in amino acids: CASSPYNGRANTGELFF. CDR3 coding DNA: TGCGCCAGCAGCCCCTATAACGGGAGGGCGAACACCGGGGAGCTGTTTTTT.

The genes are TRBV5-4 and TRBJ2-1; TRBD2 aligns across 10 bases. Trimming took 7 bases from V and 3 from J; bases not matched to a gene: 16. The CDR3 contains 18 residues. The germline CDR1 and CDR2 sequences are SGHNT and YYREEE (reference sequence). The chain's CDR3 is CASWSGGAITKIYNEQFF. Written as DNA, the CDR3 is TGTGCCAGCTGGAGCGGGGGGGCCATAACCAAGATCTACAATGAGCAGTTCTTC.

The chain is built from TRBV2 and TRBJ2-5; 9 bases are a match to TRBD1. Per germline, CDR1 SNHLY and CDR2 FYNNEI. The CDR3 consists of 13 residues. V gave up 8 bases and J gave up 5 bases; unmatched junction bases: 6. The CDR3 region has the DNA TGTGCCAGCCCGGACAGGGGCTGGGAGACCCAGTACTTC. It specifies CASPDRGWETQYF.

The chain recombines TRBV28 with TRBJ2-7; 8 positions agree with TRBD1. The CDR3 covers 14 residues. CDR1 MDHEN and CDR2 SYDVKM come from the germline V gene. V lost 2 bases to trimming and J lost 4 bases; unmatched junction nucleotides: 4. The CDR3 DNA follows: TGTGCCAGCAGTTTAGGGACAGGAGAGTACGAGCAGTACTTC. It yields the protein CASSLGTGEYEQYF. The variable domain in full, completed from reference TRBV28 and TRBJ2-7, reads DVKVTQSSRYLVKRTGEKVFLECVQDMDHENMFWYRQDPGLGLRLIYFSYDVKMKEKGDIPEGYSVSREKKERFSLILESASTNQTSMYLCASSLGTGEYEQYFGPGTRLTVT.

The chain employs TRBV7-9 and TRBJ2-4; maybe TRBD2 (5 bases). The CDR3 is 18 residues long. Germline V gene data show CDR1 as SEHNR and CDR2 as FQNEAQ (reference sequence). The V end was cut by 0 bases, the J end by 4 bases, with 19 bases between. The CDR3 bases are TGTGCCAGCAGCTTAGCGCGATCGGAGGCCAGGTCTAAAAACATTCAGTACTTC. This gives the protein CASSLARSEARSKNIQYF.

V gene TRBV5-4 combines with J gene TRBJ2-4; D is uncertain. V lost 1 base and J lost 1, with 6 bases in between. Germline V gene sequence: CDR1 SGHNT, CDR2 YYREEE (reference sequence). This CDR3 spans 14 amino acids. CDR3 nucleotides: TGTGCCAGCAGCTTGCTAGGCGCCAAAAACATTCAGTACTTC. Its translation: CASSLLGAKNIQYF.

The rearrangement uses TRBV7-2 and TRBJ1-1; maybe TRBD1 (5 bases). Trimming pared 5 bases from V and 1 base from J, leaving 17 bases between. This CDR3 has 16 residues. Germline lookup yields CDR1 SGHTA and CDR2 FQGNSA. The chain's CDR3 is CASSRAGGGANTEAFF. The CDR3 coding sequence is TGTGCCAGCAGCCGAGCCGGAGGTGGGGCGAACACTGAAGCTTTCTTT.

DNA for the CDR3: TGTGCCAGCAGCCTGGGTAGGAATTCACCCCTCCACTTT. Translating it yields CASSLGRNSPLHF. The chain is built from TRBV5-4 and TRBJ1-6; D is unresolved. V dropped 4 bases and J dropped 7 bases, with 9 bases sitting between them. This CDR3 has 13 amino acids. Germline V gene sequence: CDR1 SGHNT, CDR2 YYREEE (reference sequence).